The 17 T cell receptor beta chains given below trace back to one sample, sequenced in a study of Graves' ophthalmopathy and Graves' hyperthyroidism. The study amplified TCR beta CDR3 regions using RNA transcripts. HTBI primers were used in a first-round RT-PCR, which preceded a second-round multiplex PCR. TCRdb reprocessed the multiplex PCR reads with MiXCR, giving one entry per CDR3 protein. This repertoire shows around 1,200,000 distinct CDR3 sequences, roughly 35% found once; its top ten account for 11%. Material: peripheral blood or thyroid tissue (not recorded which). These TCRs come from an adult man with Graves' hyperthyroidism.

This clonotype showed up many times. This chain joins TRBV20-1 and TRBJ1-1; D might be TRBD1 (5 bases). The CDR3 covers 13 residues. CDR1 DFQATT and CDR2 SNEGSKA come from the germline V gene (reference sequence). Trimming left V 1 base short and J 3 bases short, with 9 bases between. The CDR3 DNA is TGCAGTGCTAGAGGAGAAGGGGACACTGAAGCTTTCTTT. It encodes CSARGEGDTEAFF.

J is TRBJ1-4 and V is TRBV29-1; possible D gene TRBD1, 5 bases. Trimming shortened V by 7 bases and J by 8 bases, and 8 bases separated the two germline ends. There are 10 residues in the CDR3. Germline V gene data show CDR1 as SQVTM and CDR2 as ANQGSEA. The CDR3 DNA is TGCAGCGCCGAGGGGGAAAAACTGTTTTTT. Encoded protein: CSAEGEKLFF.

This clonotype was seen a handful of times. V and J are TRBV11-2 and TRBJ2-5; TRBD1 aligns across 8 bases. CDR1 SGHAT and CDR2 FQNNGV come from the germline V gene. This CDR3 contains 15 residues. V was pared by 4 bases and J by 5 bases, with 9 bases of the junction left unmatched. The CDR3 DNA is TGTGCCAGCAGCTACTCCCAGGGGGCGGGGGAGACCCAGTACTTC. This sequence encodes CASSYSQGAGETQYF.

The chain links TRBV14 to TRBJ1-1; 7 positions match TRBD1. With V trimmed by 3 bases and J by 5 bases, 3 bases remained unmatched. Germline V gene sequence: CDR1 SGHDN, CDR2 FVKESK. This CDR3 contains 13 residues. CDR3 bases: TGTGCCAGCAGCCACAACAGGGGTACTGAAGCTTTCTTT. It translates to CASSHNRGTEAFF.

Only a few counts were recorded for this clonotype. This CDR3 reads CASRDSGYSPLHF. CDR3 in DNA: TGTGCCAGTAGGGACAGTGGGTATTCACCCCTCCACTTT. The gene calls are TRBV19 and TRBJ1-6; tentatively, D is TRBD1 (6 bases). Germline CDR1 and CDR2: LNHDA and SQIVND (reference sequence). Trimming took 6 bases from V and 8 from J, leaving 11 bases between them. This CDR3 is 13 amino acids long.

This clonotype was seen ten or more times. The rearrangement uses TRBV12-3 or TRBV12-4 and TRBJ1-1; D not resolved. This CDR3 contains 11 residues. V lost 5 bases, J lost 10 bases, and 11 bases lay in between. CDR3 loop: CASSDLYGAFF. The CDR3 coding sequence is TGTGCCAGCAGTGACTTGTACGGAGCTTTCTTT.

This clonotype was counted many times. The V gene is TRBV4-1, the J gene TRBJ2-7, with D uncertain. V lost 1 base, J lost 0 bases, and 13 bases lay in between. CDR1 MGHRA and CDR2 YSYEKL come from the germline V gene. The CDR3 runs to 16 residues. The CDR3 nucleotides are TGCGCCAGCAGCCAAGTGGCGACCGATTTCTCCTACGAGCAGTACTTC. It yields the protein CASSQVATDFSYEQYF.

The chain joins TRBV20-1 to TRBJ1-1; D not certain. This CDR3 spans 14 amino acids. Germline CDR1 DFQATT, CDR2 SNEGSKA (reference sequence). With 2 bases removed from V and 5 bases from J, the gap between germline ends came to 15 bases. The chain's CDR3 is CSARLFELRTEAFF. The CDR3 nucleotides are TGCAGTGCTAGACTGTTTGAGTTGAGAACTGAAGCTTTCTTT.

This clonotype occurred a few times. CDR3 sequence (DNA): TGTGCCAGCAGCCTCCGGGACAGCGGTGAAAAACTGTTTTTT. It translates to CASSLRDSGEKLFF. This rearrangement joins TRBV5-8 to TRBJ1-4; 7 nucleotides align to TRBD1. The trim removed 4 bases at V and 7 bases at J, leaving 7 bases unmatched. The CDR3 runs to 14 residues. CDR1 and CDR2 from the germline V gene are SGHTS and YDEGEE.

Points on this clonotype: A much more abundant neighbour one base away suggests this may be a read error. A read error is likely, as this CDR3 ends without the conserved phenylalanine or tryptophan. The chain's CDR3 is CASSQGSRGQGYGYTL. CDR3 sequence (DNA): TGTGCCAGCAGCCAAGGGTCCAGGGGGCAAGGCTATGGCTACACCCTC. The chain joins TRBV9 to TRBJ1-2; 8 positions agree with TRBD1. The CDR3 runs to 16 residues. V lost 4 bases to trimming and J lost 4 bases; unmatched junction nucleotides: 12. Germline V lookup: CDR1 SGDLS, CDR2 YYNGEE.

In the case of this clonotype: This may arise from a read error, as a much more abundant clone is one base away. The gene calls are TRBV29-1 and TRBJ2-7; no firm D call. CDR1 is SQVTM, CDR2 ANQGSEA, per germline. CDR3 length equals 11 residues. CDR3 nucleotide sequence: TGCAGAGTTGTTAGTTTCCACGAGCAGTACTTC. Translating it yields CRVVSFHEQYF.

The chain has TRBV11-3 and TRBJ1-2; unclear D gene. V lost 0 bases, J lost 8 bases, and 16 bases lay in between. CDR1 and CDR2 (germline): SGHNT, YENEEA. The length of the CDR3 is 15 residues. The CDR3 here is CASSLDAALYGGYTF. The DNA for the CDR3 is TGTGCCAGCAGCTTAGATGCTGCCTTGTATGGGGGCTACACCTTC.

Regarding this clonotype: A much larger clonotype is one base distant, so this may be a read error. The V and J genes are TRBV24-1 and TRBJ2-5; 7 bases map to TRBD1. This CDR3 has 14 residues. From germline, CDR1 is KGHDR and CDR2 SFDVKD. The CDR3 DNA follows: TGTGCCGCCAGTGATTTGGACAGGCAAGAGACCCAGTACTTC. This translates into CAASDLDRQETQYF.

This clonotype was counted a few times. V usage is TRBV30 and J usage is TRBJ2-7; TRBD1 matches at 7 bases. The CDR3 runs 14 residues. The germline gives CDR1 GTSNPN, CDR2 SVGIG (reference sequence). V trimming: 4 bases; J trimming: 3 bases; junction bases outside the gene matches: 9. The CDR3 nucleotides read TGTGCCTGGAACAGGGGTTATGAGCTCTACGAGCAGTACTTC. This gives the protein CAWNRGYELYEQYF.

This clonotype occurred many times. The rearrangement uses TRBV20-1 and TRBJ2-5; TRBD1 is a possible D gene (6 bases). The germline V gene has CDR1 DFQATT and CDR2 SNEGSKA (reference sequence). The CDR3 contains 14 residues. The V end was cut by 1 base, the J end by 2 bases, with 11 bases between. The CDR3: CSARGTGLQETQYF. The CDR3 nucleotides read TGCAGTGCTAGAGGAACAGGGTTACAAGAGACCCAGTACTTC.

V is TRBV29-1 and J is TRBJ2-5, with 11 bases matching TRBD2. The CDR3 has 15 residues. Losses at the gene ends were 0 bases for V and 4 bases for J; bases not matched to a gene: 4. CDR1 is SQVTM, CDR2 ANQGSEA, per germline. CDR3 nucleotides: TGCAGCGTTGAAGACCTAGCGGGGGGCACAGAGACCCAGTACTTC. Its protein is CSVEDLAGGTETQYF. The whole variable domain, remainder taken from reference TRBV29-1 and TRBJ2-5, is SAVISQKPSRDICQRGTSLTIQCQVDSQVTMMFWYRQQPGQSLTLIATANQGSEATYESGFVIDKFPISRPNLTFSTLTVSNMSPEDSSIYLCSVEDLAGGTETQYFGPGTRLLVL.

Many counts were recorded for this clonotype. This chain uses TRBV9 with TRBJ1-2; 9 nucleotides align to TRBD1. This CDR3 contains 15 residues. Germline CDR1 reads SGDLS; CDR2 reads YYNGEE. Trimming cost V 4 bases and J 6 bases; bases outside gene matches: 10. This CDR3 reads CASSRYGQGKDGYTF. DNA of the CDR3: TGTGCCAGCAGCCGTTACGGACAGGGGAAAGATGGCTACACCTTC.